The 20 T cell receptor beta chains listed next were all sequenced from one sample in a study of T cell responses to AZD1222 COVID-19 vaccine. Clones were sequenced by immunoSEQ multiplex PCR, and TCRdb holds only the in-frame ones, with some missing. The sample has about 110,000 clones, roughly 90% seen once; the top ten hold around 3.3%. The sample consisted of peripheral blood, taken on day 0 of MenACWY control vaccination. The receptors shown here come from an adult in good health.

The V and J genes are TRBV5-4 and TRBJ2-1; D unclear. CDR1 and CDR2 from the germline V gene are SGHNT and YYREEE (reference sequence). V gave up 0 bases and J gave up 0 bases, with 7 bases separating them. The length of the CDR3 is 15 residues. CDR3 in amino acids: CASSLVGSSYNEQFF. The CDR3 DNA is TGTGCCAGCAGCTTGGTGGGCTCCTCCTACAATGAGCAGTTCTTC.

The chain recombines TRBV5-1 with TRBJ1-4; TRBD1 matches at 7 bases. J gave up 6 bases and V 0 bases, and 2 bases lay outside the gene matches. Germline CDR1 SGHRS, CDR2 YFSETQ. The CDR3 spans 14 residues. The CDR3 DNA sequence: TGCGCCAGCAGCTTGGGACAGGGAGATGAAAAACTGTTTTTT. It specifies CASSLGQGDEKLFF.

The chain joins TRBV5-4 to TRBJ1-2; 9 nucleotides align to TRBD1. Germline CDR1 SGHNT, CDR2 YYREEE (reference sequence). This CDR3 has 13 residues. V lost 5 bases to trimming and J lost 6 bases; unmatched junction nucleotides: 5. For the CDR3, the DNA is TGTGCCAGCAGAAGGACAGGGGATGATGGCTACACCTTC. It is translated as CASRRTGDDGYTF. Full variable domain (rest looked up from reference TRBV5-4 and TRBJ1-2): ETGVTQSPTHLIKTRGQQVTLRCSSQSGHNTVSWYQQALGQGPQFIFQYYREEENGRGNFPPRFSGLQFPNYSSELNVNALELDDSALYLCASRRTGDDGYTFGSGTRLTVV.

The chain recombines TRBV9 with TRBJ2-1; perhaps TRBD1 as D (5 bases). The CDR3 covers 13 residues. V was trimmed by 4 bases and J by 7 bases, leaving 12 bases between them. CDR1 SGDLS and CDR2 YYNGEE come from the germline V gene. CDR3 loop: CASSLLGQNEQFF. DNA of the CDR3: TGTGCCAGCAGCTTGCTTGGACAAAATGAGCAGTTCTTC.

The CDR3 loop reads CASSPSGTRGYTF. In DNA form, the CDR3 reads TGTGCCAGCAGCCCCTCCGGGACCCGGGGCTACACCTTC. The chain joins TRBV7-9 to TRBJ1-2, with D perhaps matching TRBD1 (5 bases). The CDR3 is 13 amino acids. The ends were cut back, 5 bases at V and 8 bases at J, with 15 bases in the middle. Germline V gene sequence: CDR1 SEHNR, CDR2 FQNEAQ (reference sequence).

The genes are TRBV7-9 and TRBJ2-3; D is tentatively TRBD1 or TRBD2 (5 bases each). Trimming shortened V by 5 bases and J by 4 bases, and 16 bases separated the two germline ends. This CDR3 spans 15 amino acids. The germline V gene has CDR1 SEHNR and CDR2 FQNEAQ (reference sequence). The CDR3 DNA sequence: TGTGCCAGCAGCCCCCGAGAGGGGCCTTCAGATACGCAGTATTTT. Translating it yields CASSPREGPSDTQYF.

This clone has more than one count but fewer than ten. The chain couples TRBV9 to TRBJ2-7, with D perhaps assigned TRBD1 or TRBD2 (5 bases each). The V and J ends lost 3 bases and 1 base respectively, with 17 bases between them. Germline V lookup: CDR1 SGDLS, CDR2 YYNGEE. This CDR3 has 16 residues. The CDR3 loop reads CASSGGEGEFSYEQYF. The CDR3 nucleotides are TGTGCCAGCAGCGGAGGGGAAGGGGAGTTTTCCTACGAGCAGTACTTC.

The CDR3 DNA reads TGTGCCAGCAGTACAGGGAAGAGAGGTGGCTACACCTTC. Translation gives CASSTGKRGGYTF. This chain uses TRBV6-5 with TRBJ1-2, with D possibly being TRBD1 (6 bases). The germline V gene encodes CDR1 MNHEY and CDR2 SVGAGI. Trimming took 5 bases from V and 7 from J, leaving 14 bases between them. The CDR3 spans 13 residues.

The rearrangement uses TRBV4-2 and TRBJ1-1; TRBD1 is a possible D gene (6 bases). Trimming removed 0 bases from V and 5 bases from J, with 10 bases in between. Germline V lookup: CDR1 LGHNA, CDR2 YNFKEQ. This CDR3 contains 14 residues. For the CDR3, the DNA is TGTGCCAGCAGCCAAGATCTAGGGGGGACTGAAGCTTTCTTT. Residues: CASSQDLGGTEAFF.

This chain connects TRBV6-5 to TRBJ1-2, with 11 bases that match TRBD1. In germline, CDR1 is MNHEY, CDR2 SVGAGI. This CDR3 spans 13 amino acids. Trimming at V came to 6 bases and at J to 4 bases, leaving 1 base not matched to a gene. The CDR3 nucleotides are TGTGCCAGCAGCGGGACAGGGGGCTATGGCTACACCTTC. It is translated as CASSGTGGYGYTF.

This clone was seen only a few times. This chain uses TRBV7-9 with TRBJ1-4; 8 positions match TRBD1. V trimming: 5 bases; J trimming: 8 bases; junction bases outside the gene matches: 10. The CDR3 is 15 residues long. The germline CDR1 and CDR2 sequences are SEHNR and FQNEAQ (reference sequence). The CDR3 sequence is CASSPRQGIIEKLFF. For the CDR3, the DNA is TGTGCCAGCAGCCCCCGACAGGGGATCATCGAAAAACTGTTTTTT.

The chain uses TRBV24-1 and TRBJ2-3; 9 bases align to TRBD2. This CDR3 spans 16 amino acids. The germline V gene has CDR1 KGHDR and CDR2 SFDVKD. The trim removed 0 bases at V and 4 bases at J, leaving 4 bases unmatched. The CDR3 DNA is TGTGCCACCAGTGATTTGCGGCGGGGGGGCGCAGATACGCAGTATTTT. The encoded protein is CATSDLRRGGADTQYF.

The chain joins TRBV7-2 to TRBJ2-3, with TRBD2 matching over 9 bases. Germline values: CDR1 SGHTA, CDR2 FQGNSA. Trimming took 5 bases from V and 4 from J; bases not matched to a gene: 4. This CDR3 region has 14 residues. The DNA for the CDR3 is TGTGCCAGCAGCCCTGGACTAGCGTCAGATACGCAGTATTTT. Encoded protein: CASSPGLASDTQYF.

This chain uses TRBV19 with TRBJ2-7; 10 bases align to TRBD1. This CDR3 has 18 amino acids. Germline loops: CDR1 LNHDA, CDR2 SQIVND (reference sequence). V was pared by 6 bases and J by 3 bases, with 17 bases of the junction left unmatched. Here the CDR3 reads CASSLRADRGLSRYEQYF. CDR3 DNA sequence: TGTGCCAGTAGCCTGAGGGCGGACAGGGGGTTAAGTCGCTACGAGCAGTACTTC. Together with reference TRBV19 and TRBJ2-7, the CDR3 gives the full variable domain: DGGITQSPKYLFRKEGQNVTLSCEQNLNHDAMYWYRQDPGQGLRLIYYSQIVNDFQKGDIAEGYSVSREKKESFPLTVTSAQKNPTAFYLCASSLRADRGLSRYEQYFGPGTRLTVT.

The genes are TRBV2 and TRBJ2-7, with 8 bases fitting TRBD1. The junction had 3 bases not matched to a gene; V was cut back by 4 bases and J by 4 bases. The CDR3 consists of 13 residues. CDR1 and CDR2 (germline): SNHLY, FYNNEI. The CDR3 bases are TGTGCCAGCAGTGCTACAGGGGGGTACGAGCAGTACTTC. Its protein is CASSATGGYEQYF.

CDR3 sequence: CASSLDGTVHYGYTF. The CDR3 DNA sequence: TGTGCCAGCAGCTTAGATGGGACAGTTCATTATGGCTACACCTTC. The genes are TRBV7-9 and TRBJ1-2; 7 bases line up with TRBD1. The CDR3 is made up of 15 amino acids. Trimming removed 1 base from V and 5 bases from J; junction bases left unmatched: 7. Germline V gene lookup returns CDR1 SEHNR and CDR2 FQNEAQ (reference sequence).

The chain uses TRBV6-5 and TRBJ1-5, with D maybe TRBD1 (5 bases). Germline loops: CDR1 MNHEY, CDR2 SVGAGI. The CDR3 length is 12 residues. V was clipped by 6 bases and J by 7 bases, with 10 bases between them. Here the CDR3 reads CASSFRGQPQHF. The DNA of the CDR3 is TGTGCCAGCAGCTTCCGGGGGCAGCCCCAGCATTTT.

The V and J genes are TRBV19 and TRBJ1-1, with a possible D match to TRBD1 (6 bases). This CDR3 spans 15 amino acids. V lost 3 bases, J lost 2 bases, and 13 bases lay in between. Germline lookup yields CDR1 LNHDA and CDR2 SQIVND (reference sequence). The CDR3 reads CASSIIPQGNTEAFF. CDR3 coding DNA: TGTGCCAGTAGTATTATACCACAGGGAAACACTGAAGCTTTCTTT. The whole variable domain, filled in from reference TRBV19 and TRBJ1-1, reads DGGITQSPKYLFRKEGQNVTLSCEQNLNHDAMYWYRQDPGQGLRLIYYSQIVNDFQKGDIAEGYSVSREKKESFPLTVTSAQKNPTAFYLCASSIIPQGNTEAFFGQGTRLTVV.

V and J are TRBV7-9 and TRBJ2-1; weak D call: TRBD1 (5 bases). The CDR3 is 16 amino acids. V was cut by 1 base and J by 5 bases, with 15 bases left in between. From germline, CDR1 is SEHNR and CDR2 FQNEAQ (reference sequence). The CDR3 DNA reads as TGTGCCAGCAGCTTAGGAGCAGGGCGGTTAGACAATGAGCAGTTCTTC. Amino acids: CASSLGAGRLDNEQFF.

The chain employs TRBV27 and TRBJ1-1, with D possibly TRBD1 on 5 matching bases. The ends were cut back, 5 bases at V and 5 bases at J, with 12 bases in the middle. Germline CDR1 is MNHEY and CDR2 is SMNVEV (reference sequence). The CDR3 length is 13 residues. CDR3 bases: TGTGCCAGCAGTCTAGGGACCAAGACTGAAGCTTTCTTT. Translating it yields CASSLGTKTEAFF.